Each of the 17 T cell receptor beta chains below was sequenced from the same sample in a study of cytomegalovirus exposure and HLA in healthy donors. The study ran its PCR with 60 Vbeta and 13 Jbeta primers. Method: immunoSEQ multiplex PCR; TCRdb's copy keeps in-frame clones and lacks some. Here the sample spans 150,000 to 200,000 clones, 75% to 85% being singletons. The sample was PBMCs. The source of these receptors is a woman in her 50s in good health and CMV-seronegative.

On this clone: Distinct nucleotide sequences in the sample also encode this CDR3. This chain links TRBV7-9 with TRBJ1-1; 7 bases are shared with TRBD1. V lost 5 bases, J lost 0 bases, and 3 bases stayed unmatched. The CDR3 is made up of 14 amino acids. The germline V gene has CDR1 SEHNR and CDR2 FQNEAQ (reference sequence). The CDR3 region has the DNA TGTGCCAGCAGCGCCGGGACAGTGAACACTGAAGCTTTCTTT. As protein: CASSAGTVNTEAFF.

The rearrangement uses TRBV10-3 and TRBJ2-3; 7 bases match TRBD2. J was trimmed by 2 bases and V by 2 bases; bases with no gene match: 4. The V gene's germline CDR1 is ENHRY and CDR2 SYGVKD. This CDR3 comprises 15 residues. CDR3 protein: CAISEEGTNTDTQYF. The CDR3 DNA reads as TGTGCCATCAGTGAGGAGGGGACTAACACAGATACGCAGTATTTT.

The rearrangement uses TRBV7-2 and TRBJ2-7; D is perhaps TRBD1 (5 bases). This CDR3 is built from 13 residues. In germline, CDR1 is SGHTA, CDR2 FQGNSA. The ends were cut back, 8 bases at V and 4 bases at J, with 15 bases in the middle. The DNA of the CDR3 is TGTGCCAGCTCGACGGACACAGCATACGAGCAGTACTTC. The encoded protein is CASSTDTAYEQYF.

The chain joins TRBV14 to TRBJ2-7, with D uncertain. CDR1 and CDR2 from the germline V gene are SGHDN and FVKESK. V was clipped by 4 bases and J by 3 bases, with 7 bases between them. CDR3 length equals 12 residues. The CDR3 nucleotides are TGTGCCAGCAGCCCCCGCGGCTACGAGCAGTACTTC. Protein sequence: CASSPRGYEQYF.

This clone has a handful of counts. The gene calls are TRBV25-1 and TRBJ2-7, with D perhaps matching TRBD2 (6 bases). Trimming left V 4 bases short and J 1 base short, with 8 bases between. The CDR3 spans 13 residues. The germline CDR1 and CDR2 sequences are MGHDK and SYGVNS. The CDR3, as DNA: TGTGCCAGCAGTGCGGCGGGATCCTACGAGCAGTACTTC. Amino acids: CASSAAGSYEQYF.

In its sample, this clone was seen a few times. Here the CDR3 reads CASSQGGGEKLFF. In nucleotides, the CDR3 is TGTGCCAGCAGCCAGGGCGGCGGTGAAAAACTGTTTTTT. This rearrangement joins TRBV7-9 to TRBJ1-4, with D tentatively TRBD1 (5 bases). CDR1 is SEHNR and CDR2 is FQNEAQ in the germline V gene (reference sequence). V gave up 5 bases and J gave up 7 bases, with 11 bases separating them. The CDR3 spans 13 residues.

The rearrangement uses TRBV2 and TRBJ2-6; no firm D call. V lost 7 bases, J lost 0 bases, and 13 bases lay in between. CDR1 and CDR2 from the germline V gene are SNHLY and FYNNEI. This CDR3 has 16 amino acids. The CDR3 DNA reads TGTGCCAGCACCCCCACGGGTAGCTCTGGGGCCAACGTCCTGACTTTC. This codes for CASTPTGSSGANVLTF.

In nucleotides, the CDR3 is TGTGCCAGCAGTGAATACGGCAGGAGGCAAGAGACCCAGTACTTC. This encodes CASSEYGRRQETQYF. The V call is TRBV2, the J call TRBJ2-5; D is possibly TRBD2 (5 bases). The CDR3 has 15 residues. Germline lookup yields CDR1 SNHLY and CDR2 FYNNEI. V was cut by 2 bases and J by 2 bases, with 12 bases left in between.

The genes are TRBV5-4 and TRBJ2-1, with 16 bases fitting TRBD2. Germline trimming cut 4 bases from V and 7 bases from J; bases unmatched to any gene: 8. Germline V gene data show CDR1 as SGHNT and CDR2 as YYREEE (reference sequence). The CDR3 extends over 17 amino acids. CDR3 in DNA: TGTGCCAGCAGCCAAGGGACTAGCGGGAGGGCCTTGAATGAGCAGTTCTTC. Amino acid sequence: CASSQGTSGRALNEQFF.

This chain uses TRBV20-1 with TRBJ2-3; D is ambiguous. CDR1 and CDR2 (germline): DFQATT, SNEGSKA (reference sequence). Trimming left V 6 bases short and J 4 bases short, with 2 bases between. The CDR3 runs 9 residues. CDR3 coding DNA: TGCAGTGCCGCAGATACGCAGTATTTT. Its translation: CSAADTQYF.

This clone was seen a single time. The CDR3 region has the DNA TGCAGCGTTGAAGTCCTAGCGGGACACACAGATACGCAGTATTTT. It specifies CSVEVLAGHTDTQYF. This chain connects TRBV29-1 to TRBJ2-3; 9 nucleotides align to TRBD2. In germline, CDR1 is SQVTM, CDR2 ANQGSEA. Trimming removed 1 base from V and 2 bases from J; junction bases left unmatched: 4. This CDR3 has 15 residues.

The chain's CDR3 is CASSHSGRENIQYF. The CDR3, as DNA: TGTGCCAGCAGCCACAGCGGGAGGGAAAACATTCAGTACTTC. The genes are TRBV7-2 and TRBJ2-4, with 10 bases that match TRBD2. The V segment lost 5 bases and the J segment 5 bases; nucleotides outside the gene matches: 3. CDR1 and CDR2 from the germline V gene are SGHTA and FQGNSA. CDR3 size: 14 residues.

V gene TRBV18 combines with J gene TRBJ2-4, with a weak D call TRBD1 (5 bases). The CDR3 extends over 12 amino acids. V was cut by 0 bases and J by 12 bases, with 9 bases left in between. CDR1 KGHSH and CDR2 LQKENI come from the germline V gene. The CDR3 DNA reads as TGTGCCAGCTCACCACCGAAAGGGGCTCAGTACTTC. The encoded protein is CASSPPKGAQYF.

This chain uses TRBV27 with TRBJ1-2; TRBD1 is a possible D gene (5 bases). CDR3 length: 15 residues. The ends were cut back, 2 bases at V and 0 bases at J, with 10 bases in the middle. The germline gives CDR1 MNHEY, CDR2 SMNVEV (reference sequence). The CDR3 DNA is TGTGCCAGCAGTTTAGACAGCACTACTAACTATGGCTACACCTTC. Protein product: CASSLDSTTNYGYTF.

V and J are TRBV5-5 and TRBJ2-7; 9 bases agree with TRBD1. V lost 4 bases, J lost 2 bases, and 10 bases stayed unmatched. Germline CDR1 is SGHKS and CDR2 is YYEKEE (reference sequence). The CDR3 contains 16 residues. CDR3: CASSPLTGTGPYEQYF. The CDR3 DNA reads as TGTGCCAGCAGCCCACTCACCGGGACAGGGCCCTACGAGCAGTACTTC. The variable domain in full, completed from reference TRBV5-5 and TRBJ2-7, reads DAGVTQSPTHLIKTRGQQVTLRCSPISGHKSVSWYQQVLGQGPQFIFQYYEKEERGRGNFPDRFSARQFPNYSSELNVNALLLGDSALYLCASSPLTGTGPYEQYFGPGTRLTVT.

V gene TRBV11-3 combines with J gene TRBJ2-3; D is possibly TRBD2 (6 bases). Trimming left V 2 bases short and J 5 bases short, with 11 bases between. Germline assignment: CDR1 SGHNT and CDR2 YENEEA. The CDR3 length is 14 residues. The CDR3 DNA sequence: TGTGCCAGCAGCTTACGGGGGACGGGAGATACGCAGTATTTT. This translates into CASSLRGTGDTQYF. The variable domain in full, with the rest retrieved from reference TRBV11-3 and TRBJ2-3, is EAGVVQSPRYKIIEKKQPVAFWCNPISGHNTLYWYLQNLGQGPELLIRYENEEAVDDSQLPKDRFSAERLKGVDSTLKIQPAELGDSAVYLCASSLRGTGDTQYFGPGTRLTVL.

This clone was found once. CDR3 sequence reads: CASSLLQGGTDTQYF. The CDR3 nucleotides are TGCGCCAGCAGCCTATTACAGGGAGGGACAGATACGCAGTATTTT. V usage is TRBV5-1 and J usage is TRBJ2-3, with D possibly matching TRBD2 (7 bases). Per the germline V gene, CDR1 is SGHRS and CDR2 is YFSETQ. V lost 4 bases to trimming and J lost 3 bases, with 15 bases between them. The CDR3 spans 15 residues.